This TCR beta chain was sequenced during a study of blood T cell repertoires in COVID-19. Only in-frame clones appear in the TCRdb table, and some are missing; sequencing was by immunoSEQ multiplex PCR. The data contain around 210,000 clones, approximately 87% of them seen just once; the ten biggest clones take up 0.7% to 0.95%. V was clipped by 0 bases and J by 8 bases, with 24 bases between them. The CDR3 has 18 amino acids. Germline V lookup: CDR1 SGHRS, CDR2 YFSETQ. The specimen sequenced was peripheral blood. The chain uses TRBV5-1 and TRBJ2-1, with D maybe TRBD1 (5 bases). This TCR derives from a woman in her 70s with acute or convalescent COVID-19. Written as DNA, the CDR3 is TGCGCCAGCAGCTTGGGTCTCGGTTTGCGACCCCAAGGGGATGAGCAGTTCTTC. This translates into CASSLGLGLRPQGDEQFF.